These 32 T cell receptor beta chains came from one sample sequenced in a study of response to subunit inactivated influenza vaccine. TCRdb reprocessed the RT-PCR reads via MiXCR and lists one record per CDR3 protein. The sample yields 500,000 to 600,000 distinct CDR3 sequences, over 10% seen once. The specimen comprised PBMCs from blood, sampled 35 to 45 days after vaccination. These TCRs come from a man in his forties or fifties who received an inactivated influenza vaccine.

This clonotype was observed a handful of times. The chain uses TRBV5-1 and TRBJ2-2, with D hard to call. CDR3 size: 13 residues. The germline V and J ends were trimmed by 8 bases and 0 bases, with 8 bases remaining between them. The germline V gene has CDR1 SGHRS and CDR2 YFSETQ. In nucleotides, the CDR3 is TGCGCCAGGTACGATTCGAACACCGGGGAGCTGTTTTTT. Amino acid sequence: CARYDSNTGELFF. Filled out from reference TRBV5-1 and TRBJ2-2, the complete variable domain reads KAGVTQTPRYLIKTRGQQVTLSCSPISGHRSVSWYQQTPGQGLQFLFEYFSETQRNKGNFPGRFSGRQFSNSRSEMNVSTLELGDSALYLCARYDSNTGELFFGEGSRLTVL.

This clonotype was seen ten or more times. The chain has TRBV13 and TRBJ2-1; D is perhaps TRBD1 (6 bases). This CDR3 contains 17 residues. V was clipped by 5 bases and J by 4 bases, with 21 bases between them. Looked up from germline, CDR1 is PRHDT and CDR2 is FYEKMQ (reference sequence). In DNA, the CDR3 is TGTGCCAGCAGCCCAAAGACGGTGGGACAAAGATACAATGAGCAGTTCTTC. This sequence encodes CASSPKTVGQRYNEQFF. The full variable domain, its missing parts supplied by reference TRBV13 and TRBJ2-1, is AAGVIQSPRHLIKEKRETATLKCYPIPRHDTVYWYQQGPGQDPQFLISFYEKMQSDKGSIPDRFSAQQFSDYHSELNMSSLELGDSALYFCASSPKTVGQRYNEQFFGPGTRLTVL.

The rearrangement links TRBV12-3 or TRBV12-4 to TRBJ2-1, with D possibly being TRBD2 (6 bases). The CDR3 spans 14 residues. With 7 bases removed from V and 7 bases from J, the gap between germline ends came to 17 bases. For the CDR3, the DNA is TGTGCCAGCATCATCGGACGGGGGAATAATGAGCAGTTCTTC. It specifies CASIIGRGNNEQFF.

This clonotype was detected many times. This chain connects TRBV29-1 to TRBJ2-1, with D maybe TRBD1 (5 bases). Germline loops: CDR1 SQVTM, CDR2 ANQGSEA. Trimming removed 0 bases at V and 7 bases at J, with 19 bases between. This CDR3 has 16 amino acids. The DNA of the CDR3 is TGCAGCGTTGAAGATGGTGGGGCAGGGTTTTTGAATGAGCAGTTCTTC. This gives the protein CSVEDGGAGFLNEQFF.

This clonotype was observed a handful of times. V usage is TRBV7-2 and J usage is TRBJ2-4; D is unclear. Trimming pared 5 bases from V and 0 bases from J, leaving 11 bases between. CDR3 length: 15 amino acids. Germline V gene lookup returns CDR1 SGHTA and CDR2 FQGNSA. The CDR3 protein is CASSLQQTAKNIQYF. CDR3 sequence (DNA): TGTGCCAGCAGCCTGCAACAAACAGCCAAAAACATTCAGTACTTC.

CDR3 loop: CASSRQPGNTIYF. DNA of the CDR3: TGTGCCAGCAGTCGACAACCTGGAAACACCATATATTTT. The gene calls are TRBV12-3 or TRBV12-4 and TRBJ1-3, with D unclear. V lost 5 bases and J 2 bases, leaving 7 bases between the germline ends. CDR3 length: 13 amino acids.

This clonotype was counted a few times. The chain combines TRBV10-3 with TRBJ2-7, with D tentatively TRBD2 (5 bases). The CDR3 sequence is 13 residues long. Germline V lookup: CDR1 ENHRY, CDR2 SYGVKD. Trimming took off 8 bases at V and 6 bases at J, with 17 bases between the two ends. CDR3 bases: TGTGCCATCCTGAATTTGGTACGGGGCGAGCAGTACTTC. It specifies CAILNLVRGEQYF.

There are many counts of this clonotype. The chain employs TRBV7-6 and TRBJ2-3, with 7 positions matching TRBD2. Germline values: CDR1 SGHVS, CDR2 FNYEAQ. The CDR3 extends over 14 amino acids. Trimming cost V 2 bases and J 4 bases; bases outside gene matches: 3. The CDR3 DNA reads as TGTGCCAGCAGCTTAAACCTAGCGGCAGATACGCAGTATTTT. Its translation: CASSLNLAADTQYF.

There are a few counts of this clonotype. CDR3 nucleotides: TGTGCCAGCAGCTTAGCGTATGAGAGCCCAATTCAGTACTTC. It encodes CASSLAYESPIQYF. The V gene is TRBV7-6, the J gene TRBJ2-4; D gene uncertain. This CDR3 has 14 amino acids. The germline gives CDR1 SGHVS, CDR2 FNYEAQ. Trimming left V 0 bases short and J 10 bases short, with 13 bases between.

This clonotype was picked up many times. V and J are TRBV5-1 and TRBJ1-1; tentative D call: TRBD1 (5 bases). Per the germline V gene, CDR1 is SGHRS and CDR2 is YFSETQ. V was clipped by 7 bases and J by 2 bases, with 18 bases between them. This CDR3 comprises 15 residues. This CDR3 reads CASHETDRINTEAFF. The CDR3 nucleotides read TGCGCCAGCCATGAGACAGATCGAATTAACACTGAAGCTTTCTTT.

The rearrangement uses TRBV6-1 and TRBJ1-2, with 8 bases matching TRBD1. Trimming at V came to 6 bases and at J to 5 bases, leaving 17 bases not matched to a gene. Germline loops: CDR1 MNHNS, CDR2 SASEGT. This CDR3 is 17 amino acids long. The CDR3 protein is CASSQQGQALTPYGYTF. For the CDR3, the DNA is TGTGCCAGCAGCCAACAGGGACAGGCACTGACCCCTTATGGCTACACCTTC.

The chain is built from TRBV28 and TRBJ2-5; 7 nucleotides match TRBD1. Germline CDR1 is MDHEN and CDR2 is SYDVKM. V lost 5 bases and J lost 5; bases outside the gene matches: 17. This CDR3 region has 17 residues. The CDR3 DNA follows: TGTGCCAGCAGTCAAAATGGGGTTGTGGACAGGACTGAGACCCAGTACTTC. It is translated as CASSQNGVVDRTETQYF.

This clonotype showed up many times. The CDR3 reads CASSLSSGIGELFF. CDR3 sequence (DNA): TGTGCCAGCAGTTTAAGTAGCGGGATTGGGGAGCTGTTTTTT. The rearrangement links TRBV12-3 or TRBV12-4 to TRBJ2-2; 8 bases are a match to TRBD2. The CDR3 length is 14 residues. The junction had 4 bases not matched to a gene; V was cut back by 2 bases and J by 8 bases.

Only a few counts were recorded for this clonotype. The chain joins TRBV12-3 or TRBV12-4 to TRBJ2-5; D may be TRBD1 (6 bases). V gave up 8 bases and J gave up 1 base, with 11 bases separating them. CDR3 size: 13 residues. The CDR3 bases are TGTGCCAGCGGGGGCGGCTTCCAAGAGACCCAGTACTTC. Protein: CASGGGFQETQYF.

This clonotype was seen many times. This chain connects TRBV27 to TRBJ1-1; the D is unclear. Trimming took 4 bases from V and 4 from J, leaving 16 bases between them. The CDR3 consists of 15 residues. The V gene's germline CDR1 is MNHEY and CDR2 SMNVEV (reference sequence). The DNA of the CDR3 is TGTGCCAGCAGTTCCGACCGGGCCGGGCCCACTGAAGCTTTCTTT. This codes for CASSSDRAGPTEAFF.

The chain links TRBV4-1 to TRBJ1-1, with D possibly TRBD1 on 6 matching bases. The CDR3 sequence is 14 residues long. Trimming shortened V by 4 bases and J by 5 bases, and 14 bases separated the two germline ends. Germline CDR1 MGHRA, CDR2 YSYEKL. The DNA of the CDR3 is TGCGCCAGCAGCCCCATAGGGGGGCGGACTGAAGCTTTCTTT. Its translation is CASSPIGGRTEAFF.

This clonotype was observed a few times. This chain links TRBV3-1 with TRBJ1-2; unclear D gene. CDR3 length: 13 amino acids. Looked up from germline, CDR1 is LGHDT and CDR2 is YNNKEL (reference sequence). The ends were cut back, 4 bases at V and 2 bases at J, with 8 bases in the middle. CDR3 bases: TGTGCCAGCAGCCCTCGACGGAACTATGGCTACACCTTC. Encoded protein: CASSPRRNYGYTF.

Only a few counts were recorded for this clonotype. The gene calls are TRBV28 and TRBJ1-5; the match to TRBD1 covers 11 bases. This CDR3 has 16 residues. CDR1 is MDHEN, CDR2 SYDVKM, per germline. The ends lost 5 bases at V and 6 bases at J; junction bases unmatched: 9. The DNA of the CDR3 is TGTGCCAGCAGTCAGCCGGGACAGGGGGTGATTCAGCCCCAGCATTTT. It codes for CASSQPGQGVIQPQHF.

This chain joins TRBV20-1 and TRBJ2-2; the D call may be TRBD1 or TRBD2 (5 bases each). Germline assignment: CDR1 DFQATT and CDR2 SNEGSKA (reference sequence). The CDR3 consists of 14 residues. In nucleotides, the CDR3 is TGCGGGTCGAGGGGAAAGGTGAACACCGGGGAGCTGTTTTTT. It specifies CGSRGKVNTGELFF.

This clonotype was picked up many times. The CDR3: CASTEWDRTLNEQFF. As DNA, the CDR3 is TGTGCCAGCACCGAATGGGACAGAACTCTCAATGAGCAGTTCTTC. The V and J genes are TRBV12-3 or TRBV12-4 and TRBJ2-1; the match to TRBD1 covers 7 bases. The V segment lost 7 bases and the J segment 6 bases; nucleotides outside the gene matches: 12. This CDR3 comprises 15 residues.

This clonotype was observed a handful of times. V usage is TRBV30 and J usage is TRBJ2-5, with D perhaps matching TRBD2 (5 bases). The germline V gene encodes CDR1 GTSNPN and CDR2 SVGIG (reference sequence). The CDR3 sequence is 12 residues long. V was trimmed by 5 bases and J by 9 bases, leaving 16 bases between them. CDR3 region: CAWSRTGGAQYF. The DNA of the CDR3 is TGTGCCTGGTCACGGACTGGTGGGGCCCAGTACTTC.

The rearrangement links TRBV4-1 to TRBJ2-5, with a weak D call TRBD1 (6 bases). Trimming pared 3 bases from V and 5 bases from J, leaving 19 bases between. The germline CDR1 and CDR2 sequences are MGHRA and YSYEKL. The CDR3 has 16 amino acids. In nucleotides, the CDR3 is TGCGCCAGCAGCCATCAACCTGGGACATTAAGGGAGACCCAGTACTTC. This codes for CASSHQPGTLRETQYF.

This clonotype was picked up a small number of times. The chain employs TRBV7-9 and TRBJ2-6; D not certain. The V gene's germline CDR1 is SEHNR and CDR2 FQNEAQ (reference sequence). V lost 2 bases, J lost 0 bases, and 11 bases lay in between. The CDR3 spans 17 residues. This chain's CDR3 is CASSLTLPFSGANVLTF. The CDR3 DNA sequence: TGTGCCAGCAGCTTAACTCTGCCGTTCTCTGGGGCCAACGTCCTGACTTTC.

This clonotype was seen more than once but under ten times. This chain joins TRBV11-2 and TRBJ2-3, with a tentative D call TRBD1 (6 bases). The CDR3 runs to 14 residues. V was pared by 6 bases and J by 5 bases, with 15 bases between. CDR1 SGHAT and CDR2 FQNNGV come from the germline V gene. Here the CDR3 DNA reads TGTGCCAGCAGGGGGGCTCCAGGCATAGATACGCAGTATTTT. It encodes CASRGAPGIDTQYF.

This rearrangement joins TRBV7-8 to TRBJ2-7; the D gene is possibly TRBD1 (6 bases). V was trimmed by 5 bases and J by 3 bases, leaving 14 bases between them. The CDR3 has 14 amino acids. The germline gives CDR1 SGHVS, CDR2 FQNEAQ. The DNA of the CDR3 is TGTGCCAGCAGCCCCAGGAGGACAGTCTACGAGCAGTACTTC. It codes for CASSPRRTVYEQYF. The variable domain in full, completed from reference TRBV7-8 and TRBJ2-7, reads GAGVSQSPRYKVAKRGQDVALRCDPISGHVSLFWYQQALGQGPEFLTYFQNEAQLDKSGLPSDRFFAERPEGSVSTLKIQRTQQEDSAVYLCASSPRRTVYEQYFGPGTRLTVT.

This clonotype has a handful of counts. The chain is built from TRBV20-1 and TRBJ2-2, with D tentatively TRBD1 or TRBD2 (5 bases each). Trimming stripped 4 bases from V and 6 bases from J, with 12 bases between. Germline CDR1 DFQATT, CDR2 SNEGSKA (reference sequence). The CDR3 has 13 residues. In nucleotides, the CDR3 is TGCAGTGCTACCCCAGGGAGTGCCGGGGAGCTGTTTTTT. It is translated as CSATPGSAGELFF.

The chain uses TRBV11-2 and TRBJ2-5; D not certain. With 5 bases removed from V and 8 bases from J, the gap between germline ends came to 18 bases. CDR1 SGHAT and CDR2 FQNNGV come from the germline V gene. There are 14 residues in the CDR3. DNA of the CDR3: TGTGCCAGCAGCCGCCTCATTCCAAGAGACACCCAGTACTTC. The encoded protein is CASSRLIPRDTQYF.

The CDR3 protein is CASSLRTNGAEAFF. Written as DNA, the CDR3 is TGCGCCAGCAGCTTGAGGACGAATGGGGCTGAAGCTTTCTTT. This chain uses TRBV5-1 with TRBJ1-1, with D unclear. Germline CDR1 reads SGHRS; CDR2 reads YFSETQ. This CDR3 is built from 14 residues. V lost 1 base and J lost 6, with 13 bases in between. The full variable domain, in which reference TRBV5-1 and TRBJ1-1 provide the parts outside the CDR3, is KAGVTQTPRYLIKTRGQQVTLSCSPISGHRSVSWYQQTPGQGLQFLFEYFSETQRNKGNFPGRFSGRQFSNSRSEMNVSTLELGDSALYLCASSLRTNGAEAFFGQGTRLTVV.

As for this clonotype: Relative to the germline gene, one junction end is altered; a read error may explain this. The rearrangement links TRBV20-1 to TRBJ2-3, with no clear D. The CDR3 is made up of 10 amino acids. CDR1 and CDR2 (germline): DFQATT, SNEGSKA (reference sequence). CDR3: CCAQTDTQYF. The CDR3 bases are TGCTGTGCCCAAACAGATACGCAGTATTTT.

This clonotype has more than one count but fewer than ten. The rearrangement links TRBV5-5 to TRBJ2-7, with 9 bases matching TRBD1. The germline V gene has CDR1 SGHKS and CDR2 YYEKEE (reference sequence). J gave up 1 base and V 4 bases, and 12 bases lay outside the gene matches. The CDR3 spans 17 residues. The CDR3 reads CASSPYPGTGRSYEQYF. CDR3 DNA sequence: TGTGCCAGCAGCCCTTACCCCGGGACAGGGCGATCCTACGAGCAGTACTTC.

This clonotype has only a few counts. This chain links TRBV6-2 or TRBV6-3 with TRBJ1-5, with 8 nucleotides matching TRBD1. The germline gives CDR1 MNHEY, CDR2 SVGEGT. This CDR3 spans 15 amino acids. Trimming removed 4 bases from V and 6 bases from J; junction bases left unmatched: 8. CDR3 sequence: CASSFPDRAGQPQHF. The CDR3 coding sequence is TGTGCCAGCAGTTTCCCGGACAGGGCCGGTCAGCCCCAGCATTTT.

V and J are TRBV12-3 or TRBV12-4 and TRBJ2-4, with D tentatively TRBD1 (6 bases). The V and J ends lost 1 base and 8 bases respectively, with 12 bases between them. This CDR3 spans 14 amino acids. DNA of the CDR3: TGTGCCAGCAGTTTAGGGGGGCAGACGGACATTCAGTACTTC. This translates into CASSLGGQTDIQYF.